This T cell receptor beta chain was retrieved from a study of shared clonotypes between healthy human individuals. General study findings and limits: Owing to a small donor count, the genetic and exposure-history diversity represented was limited. Sampling used blood alone; tissue repertoires probably differ.

TCRdb's table, derived via immunoSEQ multiplex PCR, lists solely in-frame clones and lacks some. Counted here are a few hundred thousand clones, around three quarters occurring once; the ten biggest clones make up 9.5% to 15%. This CDR3 has 14 amino acids. Germline V gene lookup returns CDR1 SGHTA and CDR2 FQGNSA. The V gene end was trimmed by 1 base and the J gene end by 4 bases; junction bases not matched to a gene: 4. All of the donors resided in Nashville, Tennessee, and each was a Caucasian adult. Remarks on this clone: Its antigen is as yet unknown.

The chain is built from TRBV7-2 and TRBJ2-7; 7 bases agree with TRBD2. This clonotype was obtained from a woman aged 40 to 50 in good health. Some clones in this sample may be carry-over from other donors' samples. The sequencing sample was made of PBMCs. For the CDR3, the DNA is TGTGCCAGCAGCTTAGGTATGCGGGAGTACGAGCAGTACTTC. Translated, it gives CASSLGMREYEQYF.